Listed here are 6 T cell receptor beta chains from one sample, sequenced in a study of cytomegalovirus exposure and HLA in healthy donors. The PCR was carried out with 60 Vbeta primers and 13 Jbeta primers. Produced via immunoSEQ multiplex PCR; TCRdb's table is partial and in-frame only. This table holds roughly 40,000 clones, over 70% found once. Sequences were obtained from PBMCs. The receptors originated from a man aged 45 to 65 in good health and CMV-seronegative.

V is TRBV11-2 and J is TRBJ2-3; no firm D call. The V gene's germline CDR1 is SGHAT and CDR2 FQNNGV. The CDR3 covers 14 residues. The ends were cut back, 4 bases at V and 5 bases at J, with 13 bases in the middle. DNA of the CDR3: TGTGCCAGCAGCTCGCCCTCCTCGGGAGATACGCAGTATTTT. Translation: CASSSPSSGDTQYF.

This rearrangement joins TRBV5-1 to TRBJ2-3; 10 bases map to TRBD2. This CDR3 is built from 18 residues. Germline V gene sequence: CDR1 SGHRS, CDR2 YFSETQ. V lost 4 bases, J lost 3 bases, and 14 bases stayed unmatched. Written as DNA, the CDR3 is TGCGCCAGCAGCCCCCTAGCGGGAGATCGGGGGTTAACAGATACGCAGTATTTT. The encoded protein is CASSPLAGDRGLTDTQYF.

This sequence joins TRBV28 and TRBJ1-2, with D maybe TRBD1 (5 bases). Between the trimmed V and J ends, which lost 7 bases and 1 base, there was a span of 16 bases. From germline, CDR1 is MDHEN and CDR2 SYDVKM. This CDR3 has 15 residues. The CDR3: CASTLQQGLNYGYTF. In nucleotides, the CDR3 is TGTGCCAGCACCTTACAGCAGGGCCTTAACTATGGCTACACCTTC.

CDR3 sequence reads: CASSEDAGGPDTQYF. CDR3 nucleotide sequence: TGTGCCAGCAGTGAAGACGCGGGGGGGCCAGATACGCAGTATTTT. V gene TRBV6-1 combines with J gene TRBJ2-3; TRBD2 matches 9 bases. Per the germline V gene, CDR1 is MNHNS and CDR2 is SASEGT. With 1 base clipped from V and 4 bases from J, the junction kept 3 bases outside the gene matches. This CDR3 spans 15 amino acids.

V is TRBV13 and J is TRBJ2-5, with 7 bases fitting TRBD1. CDR1 is PRHDT, CDR2 FYEKMQ, per germline (reference sequence). V shed 5 bases and J 3 bases; nucleotides not matched to a gene: 9. This CDR3 comprises 15 residues. CDR3 DNA: TGTGCCAGCAGCCGGGACAGTGGGTGGGAAGAGACCCAGTACTTC. Protein: CASSRDSGWEETQYF. Complete variable domain (other parts from reference TRBV13 and TRBJ2-5): AAGVIQSPRHLIKEKRETATLKCYPIPRHDTVYWYQQGPGQDPQFLISFYEKMQSDKGSIPDRFSAQQFSDYHSELNMSSLELGDSALYFCASSRDSGWEETQYFGPGTRLLVL.

V gene TRBV2 combines with J gene TRBJ1-5; no clear D. CDR1 and CDR2 (germline): SNHLY, FYNNEI. Trimming took off 5 bases at V and 7 bases at J, with 12 bases between the two ends. There are 13 residues in the CDR3. CDR3 DNA sequence: TGTGCCAGCAGTCAAGATCCCCCGCAGCCCCAGCATTTT. This encodes CASSQDPPQPQHF.